The T cell receptor beta chain described here comes from a study of Graves' ophthalmopathy and Graves' hyperthyroidism. The authors diagnosed from clinical symptoms, serum thyroxine, TRAb, thyroid ultrasound and orbital computed tomography. The length of the CDR3 is 13 residues. Germline V gene data show CDR1 as DFQATT and CDR2 as SNEGSKA (reference sequence). V shed 1 base and J shed 5 bases, with 11 bases lying between them. Study-wide results and limits: Ophthalmopathy progression predictions by the model showed about 75% specificity and about 71% sensitivity. Blood also carried most expanded thyroid clonotypes exceeding 0.001 frequency. A model of 13 signatures distinguished ophthalmopathy from stable hyperthyroidism at around 90% sensitivity and nearly 83% specificity.

Investigators amplified TCR beta CDR3 regions from RNA transcripts. HTBI primers primed a first-round RT-PCR, and a second-round multiplex PCR followed. One entry per CDR3 protein, called by TCRdb with MiXCR from the multiplex PCR reads. The sample holds about 57,000 distinct CDR3 sequences; approximately 45% are singletons and the top ten take about 4.9%. This clonotype was recorded once. Antigen specificity is unknown. Sample: peripheral blood. V is TRBV20-1 and J is TRBJ1-1, with D perhaps matching TRBD1 (6 bases). The sequence was obtained from an adult woman with Graves' ophthalmopathy. CDR3 region: CSARVTGQTEAFF. The CDR3 nucleotides read TGCAGTGCTAGAGTTACAGGGCAAACTGAAGCTTTCTTT.